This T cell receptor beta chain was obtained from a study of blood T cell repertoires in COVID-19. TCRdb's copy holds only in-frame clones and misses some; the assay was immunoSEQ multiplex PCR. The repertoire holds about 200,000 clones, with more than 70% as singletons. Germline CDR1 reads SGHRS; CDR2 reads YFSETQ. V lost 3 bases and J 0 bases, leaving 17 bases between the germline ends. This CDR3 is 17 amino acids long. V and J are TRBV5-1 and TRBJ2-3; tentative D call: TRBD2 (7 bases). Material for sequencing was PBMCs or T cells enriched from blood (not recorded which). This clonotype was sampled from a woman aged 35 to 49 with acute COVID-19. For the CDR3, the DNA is TGCGCCAGCAGCTGGTCAGGGGCGGGGGAGAGCACAGATACGCAGTATTTT. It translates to CASSWSGAGESTDTQYF.